This TCR beta chain was sequenced for a study of T cells in Graves' hyperthyroidism and ophthalmopathy. There were TCR beta CDR3 regions amplified from RNA transcripts. With the HTBI primer set, the TCR CDR3 went through a first round of RT-PCR. TCRdb called the multiplex PCR reads again in MiXCR, with one record for every CDR3 protein. The sample shows hundreds of thousands of distinct CDR3 sequences, under 15% of them seen only once. This clonotype was seen a handful of times. The receptor's source is a man aged 18 to 29 with Graves' ophthalmopathy. Material: blood.

The CDR3 spells CATSDSGLAGAEVGELFF. The CDR3 nucleotides read TGTGCCACCAGTGACTCGGGACTAGCGGGAGCCGAGGTCGGGGAGCTGTTTTTT. The genes are TRBV24-1 and TRBJ2-2; the match to TRBD2 covers 14 bases. The J segment lost 7 bases and the V segment lost 4 bases, leaving 10 bases of the junction unmatched. The germline V gene encodes CDR1 KGHDR and CDR2 SFDVKD. The CDR3 is made up of 18 amino acids.